This T cell receptor beta chain comes out of a study of precursors of human CD4 cytotoxic T cells (dated by TCRdb to 2016 to 2019). Turning to the overall study: The bulk TCR-seq analysis covered CD4+ memory subsets from about 14 donors in total. TCR-seq analysis of approximately 15 donors yielded TCRalpha and TCRbeta chain sequences (table S7).

Germline trimming amounts to 4 bases on V and 3 bases on J, with 9 as the count of junction bases outside the gene matches. Based on the germline V gene, the CDR1 and CDR2 sequences are SGHRS and YFSETQ. The CDR3 starts with the cysteine, ends with the phenylalanine, and has 15 residues. Only the CDR3 DNA is retained, 45 bases long and in frame from the first base. To test whether a precursor-effector relationship exists among CD4 cytotoxic T cells, bulk UMI-based TCR sequencing was run on four sorted CD4+ memory subsets: TCM, TEM, IL-7Rhigh TEMRA, and IL-7R- TEMRA. The cells came from peripheral blood mononuclear cells that had been isolated from human blood. TCRdb records Illumina MiSeq as the sequencer. The original pipeline was this. The Shannon-Wiener index, computed in VDJtools, was used to measure repertoire diversity. A TCRbeta clonotype was considered expanded if its clonotype frequency was 3 or more. The raw public data were reprocessed by TCRdb itself: fastp quality trimming at Q25, MiXCR clonotype calling, in-frame beta chains only. Rows matching on CDR3 protein sequence are summarized as one entry with the most common DNA and genes. The V and J calls were determined by TCRdb, not by the authors. The table for this sample lists some 470 distinct CDR3 sequences; roughly 20% of them were counted only once. The leading ten clones occupy about an eighth of the sample.

Note on this clonotype: Its cognate antigen has yet to be identified. Base-call qualities are not available, and no considerably larger clone is one nucleotide away.

General study outcomes and caveats: Expanded effector clonotypes made up a larger fraction of IL-7Rhigh TEMRA clonotypes than of TEM or TCM clonotypes. According to the authors, a human observational design cannot definitively establish the direction of differentiation between precursor and effector cells. Only about 95% of the 14 donors were included in some bulk TCR-seq comparisons, suggesting that not every subset was available for every donor. Compared with TCM and TEM subsets, the IL-7Rhigh and IL-7R- TEMRA subsets had more restricted TCR repertoires, with lower diversity and more expanded clonotypes.

The sequence was obtained from a human donor in good health. The chain employs TRBV5-1 and TRBJ2-5, with 7 bases in between that match TRBD2. Sequencing was carried out using memory CD4+ T cells from blood (PBMCs). The nucleotide sequence reads as follows: TGCGCCAGCAGCGTAATGGGGGGGAAGGAAGAGACCCAGTACTTC. Protein translation: CASSVMGGKEETQYF.